One sample yielded the 5 T cell receptor beta chains listed below, sequenced in a study of beta chain features in type 1 diabetes. Whole-study findings and limits: When Type 1 diabetes patients were examined, their TCRB CDR3s proved moderately but significantly shorter in all four CD4+ subsets.

Their cognate antigens are unknown. Reverse transcribing all isolated RNA meant expressed TCRB transcripts were sequenced. TCRdb keeps only in-frame clones here, not all; method: immunoSEQ multiplex PCR. The data hold 310,000 or so clones, with approximately 16% observed a single time. The specimen was naive CD4+ T cells from blood. These TCRs come from a man younger than 35 with type 1 diabetes.

The chain couples TRBV7-9 to TRBJ2-1, with unresolved D. Germline loops: CDR1 SEHNR, CDR2 FQNEAQ (reference sequence). Trimming took 4 bases from V and 5 from J, leaving 9 bases between them. The CDR3 runs 13 residues. The CDR3: CASSSQIHNEQFF. In DNA form, the CDR3 reads TGTGCCAGCAGCTCCCAGATCCACAATGAGCAGTTCTTC.

This clone occurred a few times. The rearrangement links TRBV10-1 to TRBJ1-4, with a possible D match to TRBD1 (5 bases). CDR1 is WNHNN, CDR2 SYGVQD, per germline (reference sequence). The CDR3 totals 11 residues. Deletions cut 8 bases from V and 8 bases from J, with 9 bases between. CDR3 residues: CASGTWEKLFF. Written as DNA, the CDR3 is TGCGCCAGCGGGACTTGGGAAAAACTGTTTTTT.

This clone was seen a handful of times. The chain couples TRBV6-5 to TRBJ2-1; TRBD2 agrees at 8 bases. With 5 bases clipped from V and 5 bases from J, the junction kept 5 bases outside the gene matches. CDR1 is MNHEY, CDR2 SVGAGI, per germline. The length of the CDR3 is 14 residues. CDR3 DNA: TGTGCCAGCAGTAGGAGCGGGGGTGACAATGAGCAGTTCTTC. This translates into CASSRSGGDNEQFF.

This clone was counted a few times. The chain carries TRBV4-1 and TRBJ2-7, with a possible D match to TRBD2 (5 bases). This CDR3 comprises 16 residues. Germline assignment: CDR1 MGHRA and CDR2 YSYEKL. Trimming left V 3 bases short and J 0 bases short, with 15 bases between. In DNA form, the CDR3 reads TGCGCCAGCAGCCATCCCGGAGGACCTCGCTCCTACGAGCAGTACTTC. Its translation is CASSHPGGPRSYEQYF.

This sequence joins TRBV6-1 and TRBJ2-6; maybe TRBD1 (5 bases). The germline V and J ends were trimmed by 7 bases and 0 bases, with 10 bases remaining between them. CDR3 length: 15 amino acids. Germline V gene lookup returns CDR1 MNHNS and CDR2 SASEGT. CDR3: CASIYGASGANVLTF. The CDR3 DNA reads TGTGCCAGCATCTATGGGGCCTCTGGGGCCAACGTCCTGACTTTC.